The 9 T cell receptor beta chains given below trace back to one sample, sequenced in a study of human T cells and chemical hapten exposure. MiXCR was run by TCRdb on the RACE reads, yielding one entry per CDR3 protein. The repertoire includes 75,000 to 100,000 distinct CDR3 sequences, 12% of them detected once, and roughly 3.4% sits in the top ten. Sample time point: patch test 1, 2 weeks after DPC sensitization. As to treatment: therapeutic diphenylcyclopropenone sensitization with weekly scalp DPC. The sequences come from whole blood, collected in connection with sensitization to the hapten diphenylcyclopropenone (DPC). The origin of the receptors is a woman in her sixties with alopecia areata. Some clones in this sample may be carry-over from other donors' samples.

The CDR3 bases are TGTGCCAGCAGCTTAGTCCTGACGGGGGGAATCAATGAGCAGTTCTTC. Its protein product is CASSLVLTGGINEQFF. The chain carries TRBV7-6 and TRBJ2-1, with 7 bases identical to TRBD2. Per germline, CDR1 SGHVS and CDR2 FNYEAQ. The CDR3 spans 16 residues. The junction had 9 bases not matched to a gene; V was cut back by 1 base and J by 6 bases.

The CDR3 sequence: CASSPAGTGHNEQFF. The DNA of the CDR3 is TGTGCCAGCAGTCCGGCCGGGACTGGCCACAATGAGCAGTTCTTC. The chain joins TRBV6-5 to TRBJ2-1, with D possibly being TRBD2 (6 bases). The CDR3 contains 15 residues. V lost 5 bases, J lost 5 bases, and 16 bases lay in between. Germline CDR1 MNHEY, CDR2 SVGAGI.

The chain recombines TRBV9 with TRBJ1-6; D ambiguous. The CDR3 is 18 amino acids. Germline V gene data show CDR1 as SGDLS and CDR2 as YYNGEE. Between the trimmed V and J ends, which lost 3 bases and 0 bases, there was a span of 16 bases. The CDR3 coding sequence is TGTGCCAGCAGCGCAGGACCTACCAAAAGCTCCTATAATTCACCCCTCCACTTT. Translating gives CASSAGPTKSSYNSPLHF.

Many counts were recorded for this clonotype. The J gene is TRBJ2-5, the V gene TRBV20-1; unclear D gene. Per germline, CDR1 DFQATT and CDR2 SNEGSKA (reference sequence). Trimming left V 3 bases short and J 5 bases short, with 10 bases between. There are 12 residues in the CDR3. The CDR3 here is CSARIGLETQYF. The CDR3 bases are TGCAGTGCTAGGATAGGCCTGGAGACCCAGTACTTC.

This clonotype was seen more than once but under ten times. The chain couples TRBV20-1 to TRBJ1-5; D may be TRBD1 (6 bases). The germline CDR1 and CDR2 sequences are DFQATT and SNEGSKA (reference sequence). The CDR3 totals 15 residues. With 5 bases removed from V and 6 bases from J, the gap between germline ends came to 20 bases. The CDR3, as DNA: TGCAGTGCTCCCCTTAAGGGGGGAAGCGGTCAGCCCCAGCATTTT. Its translation is CSAPLKGGSGQPQHF.

There are many counts of this clonotype. The gene calls are TRBV20-1 and TRBJ1-1; 7 positions match TRBD1. With 6 bases clipped from V and 1 base from J, the junction kept 11 bases outside the gene matches. Germline CDR1 and CDR2: DFQATT and SNEGSKA (reference sequence). This CDR3 is built from 15 residues. DNA of the CDR3: TGCAGTGCAATGAGGACAGGCTCCGGGAACACTGAAGCTTTCTTT. This translates into CSAMRTGSGNTEAFF.

The CDR3 DNA follows: TGCGCCAGCAGCCAGGAAGACAGGGGAGACACCGGGGAGCTGTTTTTT. Residues: CASSQEDRGDTGELFF. This chain links TRBV4-1 with TRBJ2-2; 8 bases fit TRBD1. The CDR3 is made up of 16 amino acids. Germline values: CDR1 MGHRA, CDR2 YSYEKL. With V trimmed by 3 bases and J by 3 bases, 6 bases remained unmatched.

This chain connects TRBV3-1 to TRBJ2-3; D is possibly TRBD1 or TRBD2 (5 bases each). V gave up 3 bases and J gave up 2 bases, with 9 bases separating them. The CDR3 loop spans 14 amino acids. Germline CDR1 and CDR2: LGHDT and YNNKEL (reference sequence). CDR3 in DNA: TGTGCCAGCAGCCAGGCCGGGGCCACAGATACGCAGTATTTT. Translating it yields CASSQAGATDTQYF.

Many counts were recorded for this clonotype. The chain combines TRBV7-3 with TRBJ2-5, with 7 positions matching TRBD1. CDR3 length equals 16 residues. The germline gives CDR1 SGHTA, CDR2 FQGTGA. The V segment lost 5 bases and the J segment 3 bases; nucleotides outside the gene matches: 12. CDR3 residues: CASSPGTEDVEETQYF. DNA for the CDR3: TGTGCCAGCAGCCCCGGGACAGAAGACGTGGAAGAGACCCAGTACTTC.